Below, 4 T cell receptor beta chains from the same sample are listed, as sequenced in a study of blood T cell repertoires in COVID-19. Sequencing used immunoSEQ multiplex PCR; TCRdb keeps in-frame clones, though not all of them. The sample comprises roughly 140,000 clones, around 80% of which are singletons, and roughly 8.6% rests with the top ten. The sample comprised peripheral blood. The source of these receptors is a woman older than 75 in a cohort sampled during active or convalescent COVID-19.

This clone was seen only a few times. V is TRBV5-1 and J is TRBJ2-7; tentative D call: TRBD1 (6 bases). The CDR3 runs 13 residues. Germline CDR1 is SGHRS and CDR2 is YFSETQ. Trimming shortened V by 5 bases and J by 1 base, and 10 bases separated the two germline ends. CDR3 sequence (DNA): TGCGCCAGCAGGGGGGCGAAATCCTACGAGCAGTACTTC. Amino acids: CASRGAKSYEQYF. The full variable domain, its missing parts supplied by reference TRBV5-1 and TRBJ2-7, is KAGVTQTPRYLIKTRGQQVTLSCSPISGHRSVSWYQQTPGQGLQFLFEYFSETQRNKGNFPGRFSGRQFSNSRSEMNVSTLELGDSALYLCASRGAKSYEQYFGPGTRLTVT.

V gene TRBV7-2 combines with J gene TRBJ2-5; 8 bases are a match to TRBD1. Germline lookup yields CDR1 SGHTA and CDR2 FQGNSA. This CDR3 is 16 amino acids long. J was trimmed by 1 base and V by 5 bases; bases with no gene match: 9. CDR3 coding DNA: TGTGCCAGCAGCCAGGGGGCCCTGAGAGGCCAAGAGACCCAGTACTTC. Its translation is CASSQGALRGQETQYF.

V usage is TRBV4-2 and J usage is TRBJ1-1; D might be TRBD1 (5 bases). The CDR3 length is 15 residues. V gave up 0 bases and J gave up 7 bases, with 15 bases separating them. Germline V gene data show CDR1 as LGHNA and CDR2 as YNFKEQ. This CDR3 is CASSQDPQGRGEAFF. The CDR3, as DNA: TGTGCCAGCAGCCAAGATCCTCAGGGAAGGGGTGAAGCTTTCTTT.

J is TRBJ2-5 and V is TRBV18; 9 bases match TRBD1. In germline, CDR1 is KGHSH, CDR2 LQKENI. V gave up 3 bases and J gave up 5 bases; unmatched junction bases: 7. This CDR3 comprises 15 residues. CDR3 residues: CASSPSTGGAETQYF. CDR3 nucleotide sequence: TGTGCCAGCTCACCTTCGACAGGGGGAGCCGAGACCCAGTACTTC.